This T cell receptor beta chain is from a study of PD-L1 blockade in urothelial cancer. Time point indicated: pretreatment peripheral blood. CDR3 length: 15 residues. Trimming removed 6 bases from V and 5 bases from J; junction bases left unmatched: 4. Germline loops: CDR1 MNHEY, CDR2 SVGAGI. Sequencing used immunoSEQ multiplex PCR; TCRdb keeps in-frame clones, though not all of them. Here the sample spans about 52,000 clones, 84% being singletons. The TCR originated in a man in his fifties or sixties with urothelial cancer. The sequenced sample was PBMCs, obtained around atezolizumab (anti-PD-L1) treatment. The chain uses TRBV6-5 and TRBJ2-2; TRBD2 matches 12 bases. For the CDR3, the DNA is TGTGCCAGCAGACAGACTAGCGGGAGAACCGGGGAGCTGTTTTTT. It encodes CASRQTSGRTGELFF.